This TCR beta chain was captured by sequencing in a study of T cell responses to AZD1222 COVID-19 vaccine. Sequenced by immunoSEQ multiplex PCR; TCRdb stores in-frame clones only, minus some. The sample lists roughly 100,000 clones; 87% were seen once. Findings and caveats of the study: Spike was spanned by vaccine-associated CD4 TCRs, which were dominant at 160-218 and 743-854.

Of note for this clone: The antigen is unknown.

Germline lookup yields CDR1 MNHEY and CDR2 SMNVEV (reference sequence). The CDR3 has 14 residues. The J segment lost 7 bases and the V segment lost 4 bases, leaving 4 bases of the junction unmatched. The source was peripheral blood, collected 28 days after the second AZD1222 dose. This sequence was found in an adult who received the AZD1222 COVID-19 vaccine. The chain uses TRBV27 and TRBJ2-2; 9 nucleotides align to TRBD1. The CDR3 sequence is CASSSPGQGGELFF. Written as DNA, the CDR3 is TGTGCCAGCAGTTCACCGGGACAGGGCGGGGAGCTGTTTTTT.